Sequencing of this TCR beta chain was carried out in a study of blood T cell repertoires in COVID-19. Germline-derived CDR1 and CDR2 are MNHEY and SVGAGI. This CDR3 is built from 15 residues. Trimming removed 6 bases from V and 4 bases from J, with 17 bases in between. TCRdb's copy holds only in-frame clones and misses some; the assay was immunoSEQ multiplex PCR. The sample holds 150,000 to 200,000 clones, about four fifths seen once. While infection was still active, Seattle patients were enrolled and then followed longitudinally. The chain combines TRBV6-5 with TRBJ2-3; no firm D call. Sequencing was carried out using peripheral blood. The receptor was derived from a middle-aged woman with COVID-19, enrolled during active disease. The CDR3 spells CASRSIASSADTQYF. CDR3 sequence (DNA): TGTGCCAGCAGGTCTATTGCGAGTAGTGCAGATACGCAGTATTTT.